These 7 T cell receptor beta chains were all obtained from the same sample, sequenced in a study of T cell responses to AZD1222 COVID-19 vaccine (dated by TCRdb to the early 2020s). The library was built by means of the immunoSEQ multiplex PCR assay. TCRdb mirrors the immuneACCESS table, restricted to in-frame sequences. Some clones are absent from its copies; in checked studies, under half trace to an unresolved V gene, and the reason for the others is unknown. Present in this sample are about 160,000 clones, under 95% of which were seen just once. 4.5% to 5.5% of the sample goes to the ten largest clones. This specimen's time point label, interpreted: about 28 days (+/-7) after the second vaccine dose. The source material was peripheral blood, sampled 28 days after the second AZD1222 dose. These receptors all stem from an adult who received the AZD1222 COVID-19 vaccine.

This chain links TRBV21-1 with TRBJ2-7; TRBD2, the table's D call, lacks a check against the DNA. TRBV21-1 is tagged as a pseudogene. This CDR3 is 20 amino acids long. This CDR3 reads CASSKVGLLGLVIFYYEQYF. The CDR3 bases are TGTGCCAGCAGCAAAGTGGGGTTATTGGGACTAGTCATTTTCTATTACGAGCAGTACTTC.

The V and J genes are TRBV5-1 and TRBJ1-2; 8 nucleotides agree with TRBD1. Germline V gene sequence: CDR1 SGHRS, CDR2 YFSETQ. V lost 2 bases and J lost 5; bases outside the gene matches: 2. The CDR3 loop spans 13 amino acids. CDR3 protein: CASSFGTGYGYTF. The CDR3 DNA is TGCGCCAGCAGCTTCGGGACAGGATATGGCTACACCTTC.

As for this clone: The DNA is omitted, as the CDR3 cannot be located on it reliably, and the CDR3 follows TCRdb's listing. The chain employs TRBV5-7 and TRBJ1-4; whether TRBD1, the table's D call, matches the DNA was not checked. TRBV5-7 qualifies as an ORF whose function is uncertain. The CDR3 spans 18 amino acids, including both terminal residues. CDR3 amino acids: CASSARQDNTNSMKNCFF.

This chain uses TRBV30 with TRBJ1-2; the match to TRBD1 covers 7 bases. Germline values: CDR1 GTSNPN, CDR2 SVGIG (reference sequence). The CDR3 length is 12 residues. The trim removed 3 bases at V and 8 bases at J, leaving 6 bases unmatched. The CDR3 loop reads CAWREGARGYTF. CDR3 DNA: TGTGCCTGGAGGGAGGGGGCGAGAGGCTACACCTTC.

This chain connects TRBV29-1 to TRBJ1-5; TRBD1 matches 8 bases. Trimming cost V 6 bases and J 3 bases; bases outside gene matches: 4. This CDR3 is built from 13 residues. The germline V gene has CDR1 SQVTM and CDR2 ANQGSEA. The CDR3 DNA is TGCAGCGTACGGACAGGGACCAATCAGCCCCAGCATTTT. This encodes CSVRTGTNQPQHF.

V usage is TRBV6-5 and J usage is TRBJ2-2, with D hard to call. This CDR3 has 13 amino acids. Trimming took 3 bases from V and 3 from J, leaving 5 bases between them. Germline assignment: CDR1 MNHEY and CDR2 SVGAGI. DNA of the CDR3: TGTGCCAGCAGTTATAAGTACACCGGGGAGCTGTTTTTT. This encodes CASSYKYTGELFF.

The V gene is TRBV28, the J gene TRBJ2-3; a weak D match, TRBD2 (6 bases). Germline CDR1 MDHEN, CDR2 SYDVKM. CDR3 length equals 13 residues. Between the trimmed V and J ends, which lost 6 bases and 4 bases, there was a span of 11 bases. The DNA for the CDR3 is TGTGCCAGCAGCGCGCCGGGGGCAGATACGCAGTATTTT. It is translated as CASSAPGADTQYF.